This TCR beta chain stems from a study of OX40 agonist ivuxolimab in advanced cancers. Across the whole study: Three partial responders included one hepatocellular carcinoma patient and two cutaneous melanoma patients.

Some clones are missing from TCRdb's copy, which holds only in-frame ones; the method was immunoSEQ multiplex PCR. This table has roughly 60,000 clones, approximately 89% appearing once. The germline V gene has CDR1 MNHNY and CDR2 SVGAGI (reference sequence). The V end was cut by 0 bases, the J end by 5 bases, with 13 bases between. CDR3 length equals 15 residues. The sequencing here drew on CD4+ or CD8+ T cells sorted from blood, taken in a trial of the OX40 agonist ivuxolimab. J is TRBJ2-5 and V is TRBV6-6; weak D call: TRBD1 (6 bases). The TCR originated in an adult with an advanced solid tumor such as melanoma, head and neck, liver or kidney cancer. As DNA, the CDR3 is TGTGCCAGCAGTTACTCGTGGGGGCAGAGGGAGACCCAGTACTTC. The encoded protein is CASSYSWGQRETQYF.